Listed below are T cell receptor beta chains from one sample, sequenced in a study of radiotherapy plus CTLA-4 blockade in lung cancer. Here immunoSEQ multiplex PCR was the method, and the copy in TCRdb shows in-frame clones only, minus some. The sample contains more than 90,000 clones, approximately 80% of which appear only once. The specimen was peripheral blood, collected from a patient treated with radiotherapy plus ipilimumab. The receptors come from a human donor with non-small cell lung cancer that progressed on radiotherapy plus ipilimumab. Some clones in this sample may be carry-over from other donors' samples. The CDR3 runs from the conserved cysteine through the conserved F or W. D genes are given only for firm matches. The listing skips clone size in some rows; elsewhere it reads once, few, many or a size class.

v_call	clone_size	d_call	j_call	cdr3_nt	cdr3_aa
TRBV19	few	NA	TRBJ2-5	TGTGCCAGTAGTGGGCAGCAAGAGACCCAGTACTTC	CASSGQQETQYF
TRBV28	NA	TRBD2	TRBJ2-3	TGTGCCAGCAGTTTAGGACTAGCGGCTACGACAGATACGCAGTATTTT	CASSLGLAATTDTQYF
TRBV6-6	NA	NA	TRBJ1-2	TGTGCCAGCAGTTACTCGGGGGATAACTATGGCTACACCTTC	CASSYSGDNYGYTF
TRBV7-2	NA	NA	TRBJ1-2	TGTGCCAGCAGCTTGACAGCGTCTAACTATGGCTACACCTTC	CASSLTASNYGYTF
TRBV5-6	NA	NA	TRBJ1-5	TGTGCCAGCAGCCCCGGAGGGAATCAGCCCCAGCATTTT	CASSPGGNQPQHF
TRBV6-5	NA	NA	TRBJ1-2	TGTGCCAGCAGCCTAACAGGGTTTAGTGATGGCTACACCTTC	CASSLTGFSDGYTF
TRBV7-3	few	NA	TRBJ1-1	TGTGCCAGCAGCTTAAATGCACCTCCGAACACTGAAGCTTTCTTT	CASSLNAPPNTEAFF
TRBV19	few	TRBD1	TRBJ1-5	TGTGCCAGTAACCGACCGACCGGGACAGGGGCCGGAGTTAATCAGCCCCAGCATTTT	CASNRPTGTGAGVNQPQHF
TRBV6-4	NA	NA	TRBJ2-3	TGTGCCAGCAGTGACAGGGCGGGGAGCACAGATACGCAGTATTTT	CASSDRAGSTDTQYF
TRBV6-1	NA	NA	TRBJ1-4	TGTGCCAGCAGTGAAAGGCCTCGGGTAGATTCTGAAAAACTGTTTTTT	CASSERPRVDSEKLFF
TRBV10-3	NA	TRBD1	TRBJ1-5	TGTGCCATCAGTGATACGACAGGGAATCAGCCCCAGCATTTT	CAISDTTGNQPQHF